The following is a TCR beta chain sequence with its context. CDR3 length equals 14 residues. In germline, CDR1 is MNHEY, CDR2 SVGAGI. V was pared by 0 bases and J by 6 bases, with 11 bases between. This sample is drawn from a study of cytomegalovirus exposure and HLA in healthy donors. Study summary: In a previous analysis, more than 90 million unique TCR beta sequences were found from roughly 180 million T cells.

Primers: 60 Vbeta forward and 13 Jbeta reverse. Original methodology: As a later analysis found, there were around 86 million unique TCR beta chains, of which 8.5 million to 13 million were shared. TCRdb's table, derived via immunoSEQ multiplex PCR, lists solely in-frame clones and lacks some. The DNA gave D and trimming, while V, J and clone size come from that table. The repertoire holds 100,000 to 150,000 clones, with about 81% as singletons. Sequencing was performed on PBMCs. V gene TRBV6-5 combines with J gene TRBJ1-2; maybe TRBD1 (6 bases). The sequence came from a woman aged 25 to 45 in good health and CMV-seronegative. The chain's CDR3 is CASSYSLGANGYTF. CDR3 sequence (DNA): TGTGCCAGCAGTTACTCTCTGGGGGCGAATGGCTACACCTTC.